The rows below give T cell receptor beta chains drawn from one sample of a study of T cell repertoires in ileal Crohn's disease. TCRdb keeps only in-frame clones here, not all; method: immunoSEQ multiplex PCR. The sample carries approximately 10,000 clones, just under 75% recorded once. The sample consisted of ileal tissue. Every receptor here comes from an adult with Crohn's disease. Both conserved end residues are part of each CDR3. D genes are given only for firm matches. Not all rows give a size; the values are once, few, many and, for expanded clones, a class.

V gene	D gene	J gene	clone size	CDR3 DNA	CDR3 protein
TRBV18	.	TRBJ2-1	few	TGTGCCAGCTCACCTAGGGGCGGAGACAATGAGCAGTTCTTC	CASSPRGGDNEQFF
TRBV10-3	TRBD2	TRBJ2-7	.	TGTGCCATCAGTGATAGGACTAGCGGGCCCTCCTACGAGCAGTACTTC	CAISDRTSGPSYEQYF
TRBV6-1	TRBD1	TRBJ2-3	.	TGTGCCAGCAGTGGCAGGGGGCTGGAAGCAGATACGCAGTATTTT	CASSGRGLEADTQYF
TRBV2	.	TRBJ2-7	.	TGTGCCAGCAGTCGTTCCAGGCCCCGAACCTACGAGCAGTACTTC	CASSRSRPRTYEQYF
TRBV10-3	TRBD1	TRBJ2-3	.	TGTGCCATCAGACCGGGACAGAGCACAGATACGCAGTATTTT	CAIRPGQSTDTQYF
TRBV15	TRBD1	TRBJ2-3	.	TGTGCCACCAGCCGCGGACAGGGGGGTGTCACAGATACGCAGTATTTT	CATSRGQGGVTDTQYF
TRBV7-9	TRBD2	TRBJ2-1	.	TGTGCCAGCAGCCTTACTAGCGTATCCTACAATGAGCAGTTCTTC	CASSLTSVSYNEQFF
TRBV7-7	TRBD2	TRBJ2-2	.	TGTGCCAGCAGAAGGACTAGCGGGAGCACCGGGGAGCTGTTTTTT	CASRRTSGSTGELFF
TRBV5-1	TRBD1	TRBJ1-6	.	TGCGCCAGCAGCGAAGGGGACAGATATAATTCACCCCTCCACTTT	CASSEGDRYNSPLHF
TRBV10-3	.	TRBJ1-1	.	TGTGCCATCAGTGAGTCGGAGGTTGAAGCTTTCTTT	CAISESEVEAFF
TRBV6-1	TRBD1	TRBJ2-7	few	TGTGCCAGCAGCCCATACAGGGGGGACGAGCAGTACTTC	CASSPYRGDEQYF
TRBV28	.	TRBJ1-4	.	TGTGCCAGCAGTTTCCAAGCTGCAACTAATGAAAAACTGTTTTTT	CASSFQAATNEKLFF
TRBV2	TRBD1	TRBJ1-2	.	TGTGCCAGCAGTTCGAACAGGGGTGGCTACACCTTC	CASSSNRGGYTF
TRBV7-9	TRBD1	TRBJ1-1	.	TGTGCCAGCAGCTTAACAGGGGGGGTAACTGAAGCTTTCTTT	CASSLTGGVTEAFF
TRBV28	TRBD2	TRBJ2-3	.	TGTGCCAGCAGCCCTTCGGGACTAGCGGGGCCGCAGTATTTT	CASSPSGLAGPQYF
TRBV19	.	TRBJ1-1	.	TGTGCCAGTAGCGTTGGGGCGGGAACTGAAGCTTTCTTT	CASSVGAGTEAFF
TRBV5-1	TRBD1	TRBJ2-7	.	TGCGCCAGCAGCTTAGTGACCGGACAGGGGGCGGTCGAGCAGTACTTC	CASSLVTGQGAVEQYF
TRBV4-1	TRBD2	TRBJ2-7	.	TGCGCCAGCAGCCACCCCGGGACTAATCTCTACGAGCAGTACTTC	CASSHPGTNLYEQYF
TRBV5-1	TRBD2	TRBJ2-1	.	TGCGCCAGCAGGCCCGGGGCGGGGGATAATGAGCAGTTCTTC	CASRPGAGDNEQFF
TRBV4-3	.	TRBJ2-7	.	TGCGCCAGCAGCCAAAACCGGGACTCCCGCTACGAGCAGTACTTC	CASSQNRDSRYEQYF
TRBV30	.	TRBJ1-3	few	TGTGCCTGGAGCCAGGGGATTGGAAACACCATATATTTT	CAWSQGIGNTIYF
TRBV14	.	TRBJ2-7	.	TGTGCCAGCAGCCTGGGACAGGGACTAGGGTACGAGCAGTACTTC	CASSLGQGLGYEQYF
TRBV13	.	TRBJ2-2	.	TGTGCCAGCAGCTTAACTACCGGGGAGCTGTTTTTT	CASSLTTGELFF
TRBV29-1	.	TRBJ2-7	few	TGCAGCGTTGACCTACTAGCAGGCGAGCAGTACTTC	CSVDLLAGEQYF
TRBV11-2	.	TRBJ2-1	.	TGTGCCAGCAGCTTACAGGGACTCAATGAGCAGTTCTTC	CASSLQGLNEQFF
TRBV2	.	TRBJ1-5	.	TGTGCCAGCAGCGCACAGGAGCATAGCAATCAGCCCCAGCATTTT	CASSAQEHSNQPQHF
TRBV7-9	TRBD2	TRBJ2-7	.	TGTGCCAGCAGCTTAGGGGAGGGGACTGACCGTCCCTACGAGCAGTACTTC	CASSLGEGTDRPYEQYF
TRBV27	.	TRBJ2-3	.	TGTGCCAGCAGCCAGGAGGTTAGCACAGATACGCAGTATTTT	CASSQEVSTDTQYF
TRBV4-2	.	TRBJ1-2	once	TGTGCCAGCAGCCAAGATGGGGGGAACTATGGCTACACCTTC	CASSQDGGNYGYTF
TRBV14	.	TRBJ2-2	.	TGTGCCAGCAGCCCCTTTGGACAAGTCCGTGGCGGGGAGCTGTTTTTT	CASSPFGQVRGGELFF
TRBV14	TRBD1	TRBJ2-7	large	TGTGCCAGCAGCCAAGACGGGGAGACAGGGGGCAAGAAGCAGTACTTC	CASSQDGETGGKKQYF
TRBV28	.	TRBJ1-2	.	TGTGCCAGCAGGCCCCCAGGTCCTCCATATGGCTACACCTTC	CASRPPGPPYGYTF
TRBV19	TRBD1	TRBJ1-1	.	TGTGCCAGCCAGGCGCCCCGGACAGGGGAATCTGAAGCTTTCTTT	CASQAPRTGESEAFF
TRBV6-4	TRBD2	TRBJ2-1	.	TGTGCCAGCAGTGTTTCCGGGACTAGCGGCTACAATGAGCAGTTCTTC	CASSVSGTSGYNEQFF
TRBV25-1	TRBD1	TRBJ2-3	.	TGTGCCAGCAGTCTTGACAGGGGGCGCACAGATACGCAGTATTTT	CASSLDRGRTDTQYF
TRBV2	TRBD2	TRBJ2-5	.	TGTGCCAGCAAAGGGACTAGCGGGAGTAAACGGGAGACCCAGTACTTC	CASKGTSGSKRETQYF
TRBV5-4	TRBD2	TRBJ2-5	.	TGTGCCAGCAGCGTAACTAGCGGGAGGGTTGGCGAGACCCAGTACTTC	CASSVTSGRVGETQYF
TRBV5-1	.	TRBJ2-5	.	TGCGCCAGCAGCTTGGTGGGTCAGCGACAAGAGACCCAGTACTTC	CASSLVGQRQETQYF
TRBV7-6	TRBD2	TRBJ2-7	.	TGTGCCAGCAGCGGGCTAGCGGGAATGGATAACGAGCAGTACTTC	CASSGLAGMDNEQYF
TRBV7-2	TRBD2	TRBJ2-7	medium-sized	TGTGCCAGCAGCACGCACCCGCTGACTAGCGGGAGAGGTATCTACGAGCAGTACTTC	CASSTHPLTSGRGIYEQYF
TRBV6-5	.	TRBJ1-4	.	TGTGCCAGCAGTTACGAGAGGGTTGCAACTAATGAAAAACTGTTTTTT	CASSYERVATNEKLFF
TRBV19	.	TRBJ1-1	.	TGTGCCAGTAGTATTGGCAGGGGCCCTGAAGCTTTCTTT	CASSIGRGPEAFF